This T cell receptor beta chain came from a study of metastatic and nonmetastatic thyroid tumors. Thyroid surgery was performed in patients who had received no treatment beforehand. In the original analysis: Using the CDR3 differences seen across clinicopathological groups, the authors built a distant-metastasis classifier for papillary thyroid cancer, which was meant to discriminate distant-metastatic patients. From the PCR reads, TCRdb re-called clones with MiXCR. TCRdb's processing, not the authors' own work, is the source of the V and J calls. The sample contains 25,000 to 35,000 clones, roughly 16% of which appear only once. Germline CDR1 DFQATT, CDR2 SNEGSKA (reference sequence). The CDR3 sequence is 16 residues long. The V gene end was trimmed by 0 bases and the J gene end by 7 bases; junction bases not matched to a gene: 13.

The sequenced material came from blood. The rearrangement joins TRBV20-1 to TRBJ2-7; 9 nucleotides match TRBD2. The TCR was taken from a female donor with papillary thyroid cancer or a benign thyroid nodule (not recorded which). Some clones in this sample may be carry-over from other donors' samples. The CDR3 protein is CSARDAASGDLEEQYF. The CDR3 nucleotides are TGCAGTGCTAGAGATGCGGCTAGCGGGGACTTAGAAGAGCAGTACTTC.